This TCR beta chain was sequenced in a study of T-cell reconstitution after alpha-beta-depleted transplantation in children listed by TCRdb under 2016. Notes on the research overall: Using TCR repertoire profiling, the study quantitatively followed how T-cell immune reconstitution unfolded in children after TCRalphabeta/CD19-depleted allogeneic hematopoietic cell transplantation.

The library was built by means of PCR. Data came from an Illumina HiSeq 2500. TCR library preparation used molecular barcoding, with unique molecular identifiers applied to normalize quantification of the TCRbeta repertoire. TCRdb handled the public reads itself, with Q25 trimming in fastp and clone calling in MiXCR, and kept productive beta chains. Rows merge per CDR3 protein into single entries with the most common DNA and genes. The sample has 500,000 or so distinct CDR3 sequences on record, approximately 30% of them singletons. The ten largest clonotypes hold 2% to 3% of the sample. On this clonotype itself: Its antigen is currently not known. A junction end diverges from the germline sequence, so it may reflect a read error.

The CDR3 starts with the cysteine, ends with the phenylalanine, and has 14 residues. Solely the CDR3 DNA is kept, with 42 bases framed from the first base. This chain is built from TRBV12-3 or TRBV12-4 and TRBJ1-1; TRBD1 is a weak D gene call, 5 bases matching. This TCR came from a human donor who donated a stem cell graft to a child with aplastic anemia. The source was PBMCs from the stem cell graft donor, collected from the stem cell graft. The CDR3 protein: CARSSWGGDTEAFF. The DNA sequence is given as TGTGCCAGAAGTTCATGGGGAGGGGACACTGAAGCTTTCTTT.